These T cell receptor beta chains were read from a single sample in a study of blood T cell repertoires in COVID-19. Clones were sequenced by immunoSEQ multiplex PCR, and TCRdb holds only the in-frame ones, with some missing. The sample shows 57,000 or so clones, around 76% of them seen only once. The sequencing input was peripheral blood. Every receptor here comes from a man in his forties or fifties with active or convalescent COVID-19. The CDR3 runs from the conserved cysteine through the conserved F or W. The D gene is left open where the match is weak. Expanded clones get a size class; other rows say once, few or many, or leave the size out.

j_call clone_size d_call v_call cdr3_length cdr3_aa cdr3_nt
TRBJ2-1 - TRBD2 TRBV6-1 18 CASSEARRGLAGKDEQFF TGTGCCAGCAGTGAAGCAAGACGAGGACTAGCGGGAAAGGATGAGCAGTTCTTC
TRBJ2-2 - TRBD2 TRBV7-9 16 CASSLSGGEGSGELFF TGTGCCAGCAGCTTGTCCGGCGGGGAGGGGTCCGGGGAGCTGTTTTTT
TRBJ1-6 - - TRBV5-1 15 CASSLALSQFSPLHF TGCGCCAGCAGCTTGGCCTTAAGTCAGTTCTCACCCCTCCACTTT
TRBJ2-2 - TRBD2 TRBV10-3 14 CAIGEASGTGELFF TGTGCCATCGGCGAGGCTAGCGGCACCGGGGAGCTGTTTTTT
TRBJ1-2 - TRBD1 TRBV18 14 CASSPPGQGNGYTF TGTGCCAGCTCACCACCGGGACAGGGTAATGGCTACACCTTC
TRBJ1-5 - - TRBV19 14 CASSSFVRESPQHF TGTGCCAGTAGTTCATTCGTCCGAGAGTCGCCCCAGCATTTT
TRBJ1-2 - TRBD1 TRBV30 14 CAWSGDSRHYGYTF TGTGCCTGGAGTGGGGACAGCCGCCACTATGGCTACACCTTC
TRBJ1-5 - TRBD1 TRBV4-1 19 CASSQGVTGQGRVTQPQHF TGCGCCAGCAGCCAAGGGGTGACAGGACAGGGCCGAGTTACTCAGCCCCAGCATTTT
TRBJ2-1 - - TRBV11-2 16 CASSLEGHSSYNEQFF TGTGCCAGCAGCTTAGAGGGCCACAGCTCCTACAATGAGCAGTTCTTC
TRBJ1-2 - - TRBV2 13 CASSRGENYGYTF TGTGCCAGCAGTCGGGGGGAAAACTATGGCTACACCTTC
TRBJ1-3 - - TRBV12-3/TRBV12-4 13 CASSLFPGNTIYF TGTGCCAGCAGTTTGTTCCCGGGAAACACCATATATTTT
TRBJ1-2 - - TRBV20-1 10 CSATDYGYTF TGCAGTGCTACGGACTATGGCTACACCTTC
TRBJ2-7 - TRBD2 TRBV7-8 15 CASSTRTSGGNEQYF TGTGCCAGCAGCACGCGGACTAGCGGGGGGAACGAGCAGTACTTC
TRBJ2-1 - - TRBV10-3 14 CAAQQGPTRREQFF TGTGCCGCACAACAGGGCCCAACCCGAAGAGAGCAGTTCTTC
TRBJ2-2 - TRBD2 TRBV3-1/TRBV3-2 19 CASKDTSGGRNANTGELFF TGTGCCAGCAAGGACACTAGCGGGGGAAGAAACGCGAACACCGGGGAGCTGTTTTTT
TRBJ1-1 few - TRBV5-1 13 CASSPGGWTEAFF TGCGCCAGCAGCCCGGGTGGGTGGACTGAAGCTTTCTTT
TRBJ1-1 - TRBD1 TRBV3-1/TRBV3-2 14 CASSLTGVNTEAFF TGTGCCAGCAGCCTTACAGGGGTAAACACTGAAGCTTTCTTT
TRBJ1-1 - - TRBV5-6 16 CASSLDAGAGNTEAFF TGTGCCAGCAGCTTGGATGCAGGTGCCGGGAACACTGAAGCTTTCTTT
TRBJ1-3 - - TRBV3-1/TRBV3-2 15 CASSQTPNSGNTIYF TGTGCCAGCAGCCAAACACCGAACTCTGGAAACACCATATATTTT
TRBJ1-2 - - TRBV19 13 CASSPRTGHGYTF TGTGCCAGTAGTCCCCGTACAGGGCACGGCTACACCTTC
TRBJ2-2 once TRBD2 TRBV5-1 15 CASSRAGLNTGELFF TGCGCCAGCAGCCGAGCGGGACTTAACACCGGGGAGCTGTTTTTT
TRBJ2-3 - - TRBV5-1 13 CASSLDYRDTQYF TGCGCCAGCAGCTTGGACTACCGGGATACGCAGTATTTT
TRBJ1-1 - TRBD1 TRBV7-2 15 CASTLQGSMDTEAFF TGTGCCAGCACCTTACAGGGGAGTATGGACACTGAAGCTTTCTTT
TRBJ2-7 - TRBD2 TRBV7-8 20 CASSSLGLAGGPSMTYEQYF TGTGCCAGCAGCTCACTGGGACTAGCGGGAGGCCCATCAATGACCTACGAGCAGTACTTC
TRBJ1-4 - - TRBV4-1 15 CASSQGRAMGEKLFF TGCGCCAGCAGCCAAGGGAGGGCCATGGGTGAAAAACTGTTTTTT
TRBJ2-7 - TRBD2 TRBV25-1 15 CASSGRTSPSYEQYF TGTGCCAGCAGTGGCAGGACTAGCCCCTCCTACGAGCAGTACTTC
TRBJ2-7 - - TRBV4-1 16 CASSQEGGWAGYEQYF TGCGCCAGCAGCCAAGAGGGGGGATGGGCTGGCTACGAGCAGTACTTC
TRBJ1-1 - - TRBV5-1 14 CASGLLAGNTEAFF TGCGCCAGCGGACTCCTCGCGGGGAACACTGAAGCTTTCTTT
TRBJ2-7 - TRBD1 TRBV6-5 15 CASSYTWTGTYEQYF TGTGCCAGCAGTTACACATGGACAGGGACCTACGAGCAGTACTTC
TRBJ2-7 - - TRBV7-6 13 CASSLEATYEQYF TGTGCCAGCAGCTTAGAAGCCACCTACGAGCAGTACTTC
TRBJ2-5 - TRBD1 TRBV5-6 17 CASSLNVGRGGSLHEYF TGTGCCAGCAGCTTGAATGTCGGTAGAGGGGGCAGTTTGCATGAGTACTTC
TRBJ1-2 - TRBD1 TRBV28 16 CASSLNTGGKNYGYTF TGTGCCAGCAGCCTCAATACAGGGGGGAAGAACTATGGCTACACCTTC